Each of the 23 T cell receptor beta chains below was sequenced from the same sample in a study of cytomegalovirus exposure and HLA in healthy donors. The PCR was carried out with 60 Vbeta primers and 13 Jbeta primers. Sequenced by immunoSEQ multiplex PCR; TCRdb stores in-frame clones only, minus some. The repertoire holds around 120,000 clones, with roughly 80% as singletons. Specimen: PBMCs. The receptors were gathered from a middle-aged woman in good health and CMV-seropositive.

CDR3 nucleotide sequence: TGTGCCAGCAGGGCAGGGGAGACTGAAGCTTTCTTT. This sequence encodes CASRAGETEAFF. The genes are TRBV2 and TRBJ1-1, with D maybe TRBD1 (6 bases). This CDR3 has 12 amino acids. Trimming removed 6 bases from V and 5 bases from J, with 10 bases in between. Germline V gene data show CDR1 as SNHLY and CDR2 as FYNNEI.

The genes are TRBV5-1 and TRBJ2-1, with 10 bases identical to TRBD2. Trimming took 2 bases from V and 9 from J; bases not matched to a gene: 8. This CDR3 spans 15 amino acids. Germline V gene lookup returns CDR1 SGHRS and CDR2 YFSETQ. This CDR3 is CASSLGSGGASEQFF. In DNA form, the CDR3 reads TGCGCCAGCAGCTTAGGGAGCGGGGGGGCATCTGAGCAGTTCTTC.

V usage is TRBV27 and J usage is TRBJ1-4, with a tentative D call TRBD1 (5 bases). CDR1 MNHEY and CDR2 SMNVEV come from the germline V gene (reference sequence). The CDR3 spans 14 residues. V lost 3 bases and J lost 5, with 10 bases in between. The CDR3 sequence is CASSFGTLNEKLFF. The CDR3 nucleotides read TGTGCCAGCAGTTTCGGGACTCTCAATGAAAAACTGTTTTTT.

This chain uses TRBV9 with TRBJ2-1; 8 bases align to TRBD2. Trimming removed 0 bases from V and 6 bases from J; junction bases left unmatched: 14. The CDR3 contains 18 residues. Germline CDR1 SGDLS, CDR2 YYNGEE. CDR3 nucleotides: TGTGCCAGCAGCGTAGCTCGTAGCGGGGCTTACCCTTCCAATGAGCAGTTCTTC. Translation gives CASSVARSGAYPSNEQFF.

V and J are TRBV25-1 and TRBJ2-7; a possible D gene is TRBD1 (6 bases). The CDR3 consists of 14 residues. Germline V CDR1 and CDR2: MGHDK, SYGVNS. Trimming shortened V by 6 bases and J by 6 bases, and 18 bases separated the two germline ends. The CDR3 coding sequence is TGTGCCAGCAGATCGACAGGATCGAGAGCCGAGCAGTACTTC. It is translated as CASRSTGSRAEQYF.

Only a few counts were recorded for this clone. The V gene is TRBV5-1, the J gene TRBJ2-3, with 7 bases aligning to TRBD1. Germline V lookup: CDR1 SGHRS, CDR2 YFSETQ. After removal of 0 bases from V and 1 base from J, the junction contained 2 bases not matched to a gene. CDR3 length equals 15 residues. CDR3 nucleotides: TGCGCCAGCAGCTTGGAAGGGACAGGCACAGATACGCAGTATTTT. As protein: CASSLEGTGTDTQYF.

The CDR3 DNA reads TGTGCCAGCAGCGATGACAGTAATTCCTCTGGAAACACCATATATTTT. Protein product: CASSDDSNSSGNTIYF. The rearrangement links TRBV9 to TRBJ1-3; D may be TRBD1 (5 bases). This CDR3 spans 16 amino acids. Germline V gene sequence: CDR1 SGDLS, CDR2 YYNGEE. Trimming left V 3 bases short and J 0 bases short, with 13 bases between.

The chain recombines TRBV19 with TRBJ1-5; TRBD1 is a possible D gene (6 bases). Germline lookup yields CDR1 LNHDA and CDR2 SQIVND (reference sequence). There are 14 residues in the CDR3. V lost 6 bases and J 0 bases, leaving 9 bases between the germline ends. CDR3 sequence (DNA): TGTGCCAGTAGCCAGGGGTATAGCAATCAGCCCCAGCATTTT. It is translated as CASSQGYSNQPQHF.

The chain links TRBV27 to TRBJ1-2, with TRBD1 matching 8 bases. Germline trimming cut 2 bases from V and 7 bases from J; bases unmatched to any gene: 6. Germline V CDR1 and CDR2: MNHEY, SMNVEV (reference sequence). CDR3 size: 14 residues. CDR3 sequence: CASSLGTGRGGYTF. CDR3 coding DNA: TGTGCCAGCAGTTTAGGGACAGGAAGAGGTGGCTACACCTTC.

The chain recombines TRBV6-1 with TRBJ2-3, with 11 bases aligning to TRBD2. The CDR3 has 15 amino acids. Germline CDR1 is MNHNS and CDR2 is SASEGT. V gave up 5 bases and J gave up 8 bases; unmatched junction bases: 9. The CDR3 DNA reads TGTGCCAGCAGTACACGGACTAGCGGGCCAGCTACGCAGTATTTT. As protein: CASSTRTSGPATQYF.

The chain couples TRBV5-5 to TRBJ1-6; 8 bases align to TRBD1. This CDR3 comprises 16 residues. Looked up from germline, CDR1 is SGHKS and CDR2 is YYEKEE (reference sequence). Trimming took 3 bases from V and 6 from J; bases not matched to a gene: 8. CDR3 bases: TGTGCCAGCAGCTCGACTCAGGGGGCGTTTAATTCACCCCTCCACTTT. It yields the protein CASSSTQGAFNSPLHF.

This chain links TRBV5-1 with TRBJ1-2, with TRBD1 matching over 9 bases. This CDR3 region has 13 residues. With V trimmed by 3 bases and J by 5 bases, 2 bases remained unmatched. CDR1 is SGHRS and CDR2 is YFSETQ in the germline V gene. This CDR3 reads CASSSGQGYGYTF. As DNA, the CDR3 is TGCGCCAGCAGCTCCGGACAGGGGTATGGCTACACCTTC.

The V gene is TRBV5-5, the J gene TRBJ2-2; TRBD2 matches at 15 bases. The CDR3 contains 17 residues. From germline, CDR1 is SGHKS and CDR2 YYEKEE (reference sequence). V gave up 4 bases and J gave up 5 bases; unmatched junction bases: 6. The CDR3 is CASSIGLAGGPTGELFF. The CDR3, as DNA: TGTGCCAGCAGCATCGGACTAGCGGGAGGGCCTACCGGGGAGCTGTTTTTT. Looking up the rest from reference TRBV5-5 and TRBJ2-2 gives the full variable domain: DAGVTQSPTHLIKTRGQQVTLRCSPISGHKSVSWYQQVLGQGPQFIFQYYEKEERGRGNFPDRFSARQFPNYSSELNVNALLLGDSALYLCASSIGLAGGPTGELFFGEGSRLTVL.

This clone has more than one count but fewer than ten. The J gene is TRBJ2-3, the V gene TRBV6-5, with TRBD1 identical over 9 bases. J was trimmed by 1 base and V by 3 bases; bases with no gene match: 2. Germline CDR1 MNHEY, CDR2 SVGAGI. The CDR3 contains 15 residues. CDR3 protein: CASSYWDRGTDTQYF. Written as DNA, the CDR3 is TGTGCCAGCAGTTATTGGGACAGGGGCACAGATACGCAGTATTTT.

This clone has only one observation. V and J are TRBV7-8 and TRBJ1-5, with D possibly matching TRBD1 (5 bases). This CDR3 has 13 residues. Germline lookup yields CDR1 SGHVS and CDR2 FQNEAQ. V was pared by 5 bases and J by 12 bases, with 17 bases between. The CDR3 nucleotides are TGTGCCAGCAGCACAGGACAAGGTCTAGTCCAGCATTTT. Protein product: CASSTGQGLVQHF.

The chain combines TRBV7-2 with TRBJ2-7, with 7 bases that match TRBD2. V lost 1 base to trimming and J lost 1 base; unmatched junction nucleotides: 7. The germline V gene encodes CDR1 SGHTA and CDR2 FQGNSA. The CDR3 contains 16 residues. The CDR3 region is CASSLVATSLSYEQYF. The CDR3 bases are TGTGCCAGCAGCTTAGTTGCGACTAGCCTTTCCTACGAGCAGTACTTC.

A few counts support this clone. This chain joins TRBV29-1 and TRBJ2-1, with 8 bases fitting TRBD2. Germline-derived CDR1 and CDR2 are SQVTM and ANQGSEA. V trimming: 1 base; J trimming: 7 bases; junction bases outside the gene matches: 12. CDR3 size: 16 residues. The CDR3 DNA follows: TGCAGCGTTGAAGGGGCTAGCGGGCAGGTGGGGAATGAGCAGTTCTTC. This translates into CSVEGASGQVGNEQFF.

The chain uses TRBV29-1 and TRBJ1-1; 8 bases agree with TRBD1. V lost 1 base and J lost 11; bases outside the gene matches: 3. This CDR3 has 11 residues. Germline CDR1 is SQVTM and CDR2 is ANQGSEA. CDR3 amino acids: CSVEAGGSAFF. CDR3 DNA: TGCAGCGTTGAAGCAGGGGGCTCGGCTTTCTTT.

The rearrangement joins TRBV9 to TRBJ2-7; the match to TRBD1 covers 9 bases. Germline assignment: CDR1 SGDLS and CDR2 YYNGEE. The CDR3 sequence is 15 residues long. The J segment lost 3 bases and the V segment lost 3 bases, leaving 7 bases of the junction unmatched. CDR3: CASSEFPGQGYEQYF. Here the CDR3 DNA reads TGTGCCAGCAGCGAGTTTCCGGGACAGGGCTACGAGCAGTACTTC.

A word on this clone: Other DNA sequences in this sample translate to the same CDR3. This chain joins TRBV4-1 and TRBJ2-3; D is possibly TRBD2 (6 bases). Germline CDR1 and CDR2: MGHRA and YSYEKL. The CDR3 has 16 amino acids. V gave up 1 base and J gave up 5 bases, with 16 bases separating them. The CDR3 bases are TGCGCCAGCAGCCAAGGTGGGAACGGGGGTGAAGATACGCAGTATTTT. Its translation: CASSQGGNGGEDTQYF.

The CDR3: CASSARGLNTEAFF. The CDR3 DNA reads TGTGCCAGCAGCGCCAGGGGGCTTAACACTGAAGCTTTCTTT. The V call is TRBV9, the J call TRBJ1-1, with 8 bases that match TRBD1. The CDR3 spans 14 residues. Germline trimming cut 3 bases from V and 2 bases from J; bases unmatched to any gene: 3. Germline CDR1 is SGDLS and CDR2 is YYNGEE.

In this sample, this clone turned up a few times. CDR3 region: CASSSLQGGRYEQYF. CDR3 bases: TGTGCCAGCAGCTCGCTACAGGGGGGGCGCTACGAGCAGTACTTC. This chain joins TRBV7-8 and TRBJ2-7, with D possibly TRBD1 on 8 matching bases. Trimming cost V 4 bases and J 3 bases, with 16 bases left between them. Germline CDR1 and CDR2: SGHVS and FQNEAQ. This CDR3 has 15 residues.

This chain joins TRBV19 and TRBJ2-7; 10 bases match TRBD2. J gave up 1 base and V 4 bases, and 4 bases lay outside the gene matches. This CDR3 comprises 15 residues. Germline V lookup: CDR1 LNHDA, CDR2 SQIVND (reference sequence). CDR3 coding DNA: TGTGCCAGTAGTAGAGTAGCGGGGGGATCCTACGAGCAGTACTTC. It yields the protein CASSRVAGGSYEQYF. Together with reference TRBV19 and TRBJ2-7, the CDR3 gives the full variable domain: DGGITQSPKYLFRKEGQNVTLSCEQNLNHDAMYWYRQDPGQGLRLIYYSQIVNDFQKGDIAEGYSVSREKKESFPLTVTSAQKNPTAFYLCASSRVAGGSYEQYFGPGTRLTVT.